The next 7 T cell receptor beta chains were all read from a single sample in a study of cytomegalovirus exposure and HLA in healthy donors. PCR primers comprised 60 Vbeta and 13 Jbeta primers. The table came from immunoSEQ multiplex PCR; TCRdb's copy has only in-frame clones and leaves some out. This sample lists roughly 55,000 clones; its ten largest clones have approximately 11%. Sequencing input: PBMCs. Receptors were obtained from a woman aged 45-60 years in good health and CMV-seropositive.

The rearrangement uses TRBV18 and TRBJ1-6; D ambiguous. The germline V gene has CDR1 KGHSH and CDR2 LQKENI. Trimming took 5 bases from V and 8 from J, leaving 13 bases between them. The CDR3 extends over 14 amino acids. The DNA of the CDR3 is TGTGCCAGCTCATCGAGTACGGTTCATTCACCCCTCCACTTT. Translated, it gives CASSSSTVHSPLHF.

The rearrangement joins TRBV7-9 to TRBJ1-4, with 10 bases that match TRBD1. V lost 3 bases to trimming and J lost 8 bases; unmatched junction nucleotides: 3. CDR3 size: 14 residues. Per germline, CDR1 SEHNR and CDR2 FQNEAQ (reference sequence). The DNA of the CDR3 is TGTGCCAGCAGCTTTGGGACAGGGGACGAAAAACTGTTTTTT. Translated: CASSFGTGDEKLFF.

DNA of the CDR3: TGTGCCAGCAGCGTTAACTCGAACACTGAAGCTTTCTTT. It yields the protein CASSVNSNTEAFF. The chain carries TRBV9 and TRBJ1-1; no firm D call. This CDR3 region has 13 residues. Germline assignment: CDR1 SGDLS and CDR2 YYNGEE. Trimming left V 2 bases short and J 1 base short, with 6 bases between.

The rearrangement joins TRBV7-9 to TRBJ2-5, with 10 bases fitting TRBD1. The germline V gene encodes CDR1 SEHNR and CDR2 FQNEAQ (reference sequence). Trimming at V came to 1 base and at J to 1 base, leaving 9 bases not matched to a gene. CDR3 length: 18 amino acids. The CDR3 is CASSLVVRGQGSQETQYF. The CDR3 DNA is TGTGCCAGCAGCTTAGTGGTCCGGGGACAGGGGAGCCAAGAGACCCAGTACTTC. Variable domain in full (rest from reference TRBV7-9 and TRBJ2-5): DTGVSQNPRHKITKRGQNVTFRCDPISEHNRLYWYRQTLGQGPEFLTYFQNEAQLEKSRLLSDRFSAERPKGSFSTLEIQRTEQGDSAMYLCASSLVVRGQGSQETQYFGPGTRLLVL.

The chain is built from TRBV6-5 and TRBJ2-1, with 7 bases identical to TRBD2. The junction had 5 bases not matched to a gene; V was cut back by 5 bases and J by 1 base. Germline assignment: CDR1 MNHEY and CDR2 SVGAGI. The CDR3 runs to 15 residues. This CDR3 reads CASSRRGLSYNEQFF. CDR3 coding DNA: TGTGCCAGCAGTCGGCGGGGGTTATCCTACAATGAGCAGTTCTTC.

V is TRBV19 and J is TRBJ1-1; D is ambiguous. The CDR3 length is 15 residues. V gave up 5 bases and J gave up 2 bases, with 15 bases separating them. CDR1 and CDR2 (germline): LNHDA, SQIVND (reference sequence). The CDR3 region is CASSGVRSGNTEAFF. CDR3 nucleotide sequence: TGTGCCAGTAGTGGAGTTCGGTCGGGTAACACTGAAGCTTTCTTT.

The chain is built from TRBV6-1 and TRBJ1-2; 8 bases are shared with TRBD1. The CDR3 contains 15 residues. CDR1 and CDR2 from the germline V gene are MNHNS and SASEGT. V lost 4 bases, J lost 2 bases, and 6 bases stayed unmatched. The CDR3 DNA follows: TGTGCCAGCAGTGGACAGGGGACTTACAACTATGGCTACACCTTC. Translated: CASSGQGTYNYGYTF.